This T cell receptor beta chain was recovered during a study of cytomegalovirus exposure and HLA in healthy donors. Study background: For the approximately 410 genotyped donors, approximately 82% fell within the Caucasian-associated ancestry cluster. The study's findings and limits: Analysis was carried out at a later point, and it linked a missense DCLRE1C variant to TCR beta V- and J-gene trimming. Listed as cytomegalovirus-associated were about 160 TCR beta chains. The HLA-A and HLA-B alleles of most subjects were reportedly predicted accurately from TCR beta sequences.

Concerning this clone itself: Its antigen is unidentified.

Germline CDR1 is MGHRA and CDR2 is YSYEKL. The CDR3 sequence is 14 residues long. The ends lost 3 bases at V and 3 bases at J; junction bases unmatched: 4. Primers: 60 Vbeta forward and 13 Jbeta reverse. This table comes from immunoSEQ multiplex PCR, and its TCRdb copy is limited to in-frame clones, with some not included. The table lists 85,000 to 120,000 clones, over 65% of them singletons. The source is a man aged 40-55 years in good health and CMV-seronegative. The J gene is TRBJ1-1, the V gene TRBV4-1, with 7 bases fitting TRBD1. The sequencing input was PBMCs. In nucleotides, the CDR3 is TGCGCCAGCAGCCAGATTACAGGGGACACTGAAGCTTTCTTT. Its protein is CASSQITGDTEAFF.